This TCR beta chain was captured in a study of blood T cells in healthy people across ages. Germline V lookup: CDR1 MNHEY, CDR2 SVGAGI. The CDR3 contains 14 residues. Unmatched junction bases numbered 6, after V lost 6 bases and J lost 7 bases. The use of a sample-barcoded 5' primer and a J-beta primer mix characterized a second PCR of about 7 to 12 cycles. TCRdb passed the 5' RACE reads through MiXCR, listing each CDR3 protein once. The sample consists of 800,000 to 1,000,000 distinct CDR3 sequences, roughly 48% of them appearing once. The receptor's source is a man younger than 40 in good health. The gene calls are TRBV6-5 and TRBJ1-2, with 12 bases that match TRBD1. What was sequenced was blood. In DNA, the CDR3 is TGTGCCAGCAGCGCCGGGACAGGGGGCGGTGGCTACACCTTC. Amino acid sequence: CASSAGTGGGGYTF.